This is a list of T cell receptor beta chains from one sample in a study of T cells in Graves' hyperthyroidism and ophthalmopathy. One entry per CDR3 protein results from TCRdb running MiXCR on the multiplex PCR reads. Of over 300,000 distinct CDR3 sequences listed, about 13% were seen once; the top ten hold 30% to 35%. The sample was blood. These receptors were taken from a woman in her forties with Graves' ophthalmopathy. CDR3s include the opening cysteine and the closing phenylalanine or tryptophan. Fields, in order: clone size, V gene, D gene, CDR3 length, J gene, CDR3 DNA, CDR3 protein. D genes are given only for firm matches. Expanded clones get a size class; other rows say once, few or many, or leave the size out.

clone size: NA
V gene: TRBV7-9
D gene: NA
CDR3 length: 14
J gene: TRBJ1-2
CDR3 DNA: TGTGCCAGCAGCTTAGCGTCGGTACAATCTGGCTACACCTTC
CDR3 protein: CASSLASVQSGYTF

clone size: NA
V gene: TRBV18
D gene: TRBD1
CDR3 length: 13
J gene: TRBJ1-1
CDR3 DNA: TGTGCCAGCTCACCCACGGGGGACAGTGAAGCTTTCTTT
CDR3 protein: CASSPTGDSEAFF

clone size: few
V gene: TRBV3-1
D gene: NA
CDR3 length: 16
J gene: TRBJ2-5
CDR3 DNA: TGTGCCAGCAGCCAACTGGGGGCTCTAAGGACTGAGACCCAGTACTTC
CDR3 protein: CASSQLGALRTETQYF

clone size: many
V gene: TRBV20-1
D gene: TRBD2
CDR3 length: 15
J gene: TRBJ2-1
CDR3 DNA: TGCAGTGCTAGCGATTGGCGGGGGGACTACAATGAGCAGTTCTTC
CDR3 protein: CSASDWRGDYNEQFF

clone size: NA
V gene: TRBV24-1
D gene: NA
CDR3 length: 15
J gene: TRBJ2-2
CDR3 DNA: TGTGCCACCAGTGAGAAAGGGACACCTCGGGGGGAGCTGTTTTTT
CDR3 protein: CATSEKGTPRGELFF

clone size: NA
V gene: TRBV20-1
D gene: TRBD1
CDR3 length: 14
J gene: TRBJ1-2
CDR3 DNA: TGCAGTGCCATGACAGGGAGCTCAATCTATGGCTACACCTTC
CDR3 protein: CSAMTGSSIYGYTF

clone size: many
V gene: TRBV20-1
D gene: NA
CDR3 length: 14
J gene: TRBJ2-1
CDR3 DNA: TGCAGTGCTAGAGACAAGGGTTGGCAAATGAGCAGTCGATTC
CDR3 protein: CSARDKGWQMSSRF

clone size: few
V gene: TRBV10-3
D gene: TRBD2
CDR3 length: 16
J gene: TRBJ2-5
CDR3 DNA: TGTGCCATCAGTGCTCAGACTAGCGGGGGCCAAGAGACCCAGTACTTC
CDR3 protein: CAISAQTSGGQETQYF

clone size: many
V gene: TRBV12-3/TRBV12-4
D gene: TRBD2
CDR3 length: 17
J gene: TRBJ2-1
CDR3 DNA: TGTGCCAGCAGTTTAAGACAGGGACTAGCGGGAGATCATGAGCAGTTCTTC
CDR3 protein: CASSLRQGLAGDHEQFF

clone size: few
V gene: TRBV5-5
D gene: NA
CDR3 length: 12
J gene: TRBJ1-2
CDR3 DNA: TGTGCCAGCAGCCCAACAGCCTATGGCTACACCTTC
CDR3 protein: CASSPTAYGYTF

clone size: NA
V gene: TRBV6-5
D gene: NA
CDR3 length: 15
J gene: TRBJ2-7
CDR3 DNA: TGTGCCAGCAGTTACTACGCCACCTCGAACACCGAGCAGTACTTC
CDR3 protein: CASSYYATSNTEQYF

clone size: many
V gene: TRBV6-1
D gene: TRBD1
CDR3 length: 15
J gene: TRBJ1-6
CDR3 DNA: TGTGCCAGCGAAGGGACAGGGGGCTCACATTCACCCCTCCACTTT
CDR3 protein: CASEGTGGSHSPLHF

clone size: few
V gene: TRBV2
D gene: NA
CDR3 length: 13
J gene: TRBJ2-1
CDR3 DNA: TGTGCCAGCGAAGTCATCTCCTACAATGAGCAGTTCTTC
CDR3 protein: CASEVISYNEQFF

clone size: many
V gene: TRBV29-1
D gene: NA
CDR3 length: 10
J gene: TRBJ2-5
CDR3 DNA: TGCAGCGGGAGCTTAGAGACCCAGTACTTC
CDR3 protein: CSGSLETQYF

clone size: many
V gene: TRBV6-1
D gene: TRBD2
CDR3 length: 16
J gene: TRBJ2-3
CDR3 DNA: TGTGCCAGCAGTAGCCCCGGGACTAGCGGAACAGATACGCAGTATTTT
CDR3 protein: CASSSPGTSGTDTQYF

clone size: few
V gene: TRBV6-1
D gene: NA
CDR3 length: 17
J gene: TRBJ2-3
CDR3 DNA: TGTGCCAGCAGTGAAGCGTTTGGACGCCTTAGCACAGATACGCAGTATTTT
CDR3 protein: CASSEAFGRLSTDTQYF

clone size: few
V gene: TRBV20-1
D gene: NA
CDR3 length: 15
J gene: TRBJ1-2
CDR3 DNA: TGCAGTGCTAGGAGGCAGGCACAAGTCAAGGGAGGCTACACCTTC
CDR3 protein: CSARRQAQVKGGYTF

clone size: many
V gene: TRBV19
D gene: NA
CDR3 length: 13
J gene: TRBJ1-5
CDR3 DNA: TGTGCCAGTAAGGCAGGGGTGGATCAGCCCCAGCATTTT
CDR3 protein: CASKAGVDQPQHF

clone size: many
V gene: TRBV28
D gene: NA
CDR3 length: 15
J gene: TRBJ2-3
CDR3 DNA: TGTGCCAGCAGTTTAGGGGGAGGAAACACAGATACGCAGTATTTT
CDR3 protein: CASSLGGGNTDTQYF

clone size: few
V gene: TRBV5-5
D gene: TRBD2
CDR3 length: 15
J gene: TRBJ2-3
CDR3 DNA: TGTGCCAGCAGCCCACGGACTAGCGGAGTCGGCGCGCAGTATTTT
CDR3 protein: CASSPRTSGVGAQYF

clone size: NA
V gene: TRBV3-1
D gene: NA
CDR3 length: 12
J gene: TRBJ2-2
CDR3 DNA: TGTGCCAGCAGCCGTAGGACCGGGGAGCTGTTTTTT
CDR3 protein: CASSRRTGELFF

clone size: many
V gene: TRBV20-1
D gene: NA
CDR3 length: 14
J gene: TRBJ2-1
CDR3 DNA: TGCAGTGCTAGAGATGGTCGGGGACGCAATGAGCAGTTCTTC
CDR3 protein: CSARDGRGRNEQFF

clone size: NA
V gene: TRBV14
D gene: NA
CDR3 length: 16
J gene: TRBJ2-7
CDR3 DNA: TGTGCCAGCAGCTACGGGATTGGCCTCCCTGGGTACGAGCAGTACTTC
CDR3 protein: CASSYGIGLPGYEQYF